These 8 T cell receptor beta chains originate from one sample sequenced in a study of T cells in women clearing cervical HPV infection. TCRdb's copy holds only in-frame clones and misses some; the assay was immunoSEQ multiplex PCR. In total, the table holds fewer than 25,000 clones. Sequencing used blood buffy coat. These TCRs come from a woman between 18 and 70 years old with a cervical HPV16 infection that either progressed to CIN3+ or cleared (not recorded which).

CDR3 DNA, as far as it was read: TGTGCCAGCAGCTTAAGACAGGGGCTCCCCGAG. Residues: CASSLRQGLPE. The whole CDR3 protein reads CASSLRQGLPEQYF. The chain joins TRBV13 to TRBJ2-7, with 8 bases matching TRBD1. Read sequence stops 3 residues before the CDR3 end, and the germline J gene provides the missing end. The CDR3 spans 14 residues. V lost 2 bases, J lost 6 bases, and 6 bases stayed unmatched. Germline assignment: CDR1 PRHDT and CDR2 FYEKMQ (reference sequence). Full variable domain (outside the CDR3, taken from reference TRBV13 and TRBJ2-7): AAGVIQSPRHLIKEKRETATLKCYPIPRHDTVYWYQQGPGQDPQFLISFYEKMQSDKGSIPDRFSAQQFSDYHSELNMSSLELGDSALYFCASSLRQGLPEQYFGPGTRLTVT.

About this clone: The read terminates 3 residues ahead of where the CDR3 ends, so the germline J gene completes it. The chain employs TRBV29-1 and TRBJ1-4; tentatively, D is TRBD1 (6 bases). The CDR3 extends over 13 amino acids. Germline V CDR1 and CDR2: SQVTM, ANQGSEA. Trimming shortened V by 1 base and J by 7 bases, and 10 bases separated the two germline ends. The covered CDR3 bases are TGCAGCGTTGAAGGGGGGACATTTGAAAAA. It codes for CSVEGGTFEK. The whole CDR3 protein reads CSVEGGTFEKLFF.

A word on this clone: The CDR3 end lies 3 residues beyond the end of the read and is filled in from the germline J gene. This chain joins TRBV5-3 and TRBJ2-3; 10 nucleotides line up with TRBD2. TRBV5-3 is an open reading frame, and its role is uncertain. This CDR3 has 13 residues. With 8 bases clipped from V and 7 bases from J, the junction kept 7 bases outside the gene matches. CDR3 loop: CARTVSGGYTQYF. The covered CDR3 bases are TGTGCCAGGACCGTTAGCGGGGGGTATACG.

About this clone: The CDR3 goes on 3 residues after the read ends, and that part is filled in from the germline J gene. This sequence joins TRBV5-6 and TRBJ1-2; D unclear. Germline CDR1 and CDR2: SGHDT and YYEEEE. The CDR3 covers 12 residues. CDR3 region: CASSSGLGGYTF. CDR3 DNA, as far as it was read: TGTGCCAGCAGCTCTGGACTGGGCGGC.

Comments on this clone: The read terminates 3 residues ahead of where the CDR3 ends, so the germline J gene completes it. J is TRBJ2-3 and V is TRBV19, with D tentatively TRBD1 (5 bases). CDR3 length equals 15 residues. CDR1 and CDR2 (germline): LNHDA, SQIVND (reference sequence). The CDR3 DNA, read in part, is TGTGCCAGTAGCCCTTATAGGGGTAGGCTGGAGCCG. Its protein is CASSPYRGRLEP. The entire CDR3 protein is CASSPYRGRLEPQYF.

A note on this clone: The read halts 3 residues ahead of the CDR3 end, with the missing end drawn from the germline J gene. The rearrangement uses TRBV20-1 and TRBJ2-7; a weak D match, TRBD1 (7 bases). Germline-derived CDR1 and CDR2 are DFQATT and SNEGSKA (reference sequence). V was shortened by 2 bases and J by 6 bases, with 14 bases between the two germline ends. This CDR3 spans 13 amino acids. The CDR3 sequence is CSARQGGRLEQYF. Incomplete CDR3 DNA: TGCAGTGCTAGACAGGGGGGAAGGCTCGAG.

This clone is labeled medium-sized based on frequency. The read gets to within 3 residues of the CDR3 end, and the germline J gene fills in the rest. V usage is TRBV7-3 and J usage is TRBJ2-7; 7 bases align to TRBD1. Germline CDR1 and CDR2: SGHTA and FQGTGA. This CDR3 is built from 15 residues. V was pared by 3 bases and J by 1 base, with 6 bases of the junction left unmatched. The sequenced CDR3 bases are TGTGCCAGCAGCTTTCAAGGGGGACAGTCCTACGAG. Its translation is CASSFQGGQSYE. The CDR3, in full, reads CASSFQGGQSYEQYF.

Remarks on this clone: The read ends 3 residues early relative to the CDR3; the germline J gene fills the gap. The rearrangement links TRBV7-9 to TRBJ2-1; D remains ambiguous. The CDR3 contains 12 residues. V was shortened by 3 bases and J by 9 bases, with 9 bases between the two germline ends. The germline CDR1 and CDR2 sequences are SEHNR and FQNEAQ (reference sequence). The CDR3: CASSFSRSEQFF. The CDR3 DNA, read in part, is TGTGCCAGCAGCTTCTCGAGGTCTGAG.